Below, 6 T cell receptor beta chains from the same sample are listed, as sequenced in a study of TIL therapy for anti-PD-1-resistant metastatic lung cancer listed by TCRdb under 2021. Using bias-controlled multiplex PCR with the immunoSEQ v3 hsTCRB kit, the TCR beta CDR3 regions were amplified from genomic DNA. Sourced from immuneACCESS, this table was stored by TCRdb with only in-frame sequences that have V and J called. A share of the clones is absent; for the studies checked, an unresolved V gene accounts for under half, and the remainder has no known explanation. The sample has tens of thousands of clones on record, roughly 84% of them singletons. The ten most abundant clones make up 2.6% of the sample. Explained via the paper, the time point label denotes: pre-treatment sample, taken before nivolumab and TIL therapy. This specimen was blood, taken at baseline. These receptors all come from a person between 25 and 79 years old with non-small cell lung cancer.

The V and J genes are TRBV29-1 and TRBJ2-3; D may be TRBD1 (6 bases). CDR1 SQVTM and CDR2 ANQGSEA come from the germline V gene. CDR3 length: 14 residues. The germline V and J ends were trimmed by 7 bases and 6 bases, with 20 bases remaining between them. CDR3 region: CSADGGRGWDTQYF. For the CDR3, the DNA is TGCAGCGCCGACGGTGGCAGGGGATGGGATACGCAGTATTTT.

This chain connects TRBV30 to TRBJ2-1; no clear D gene. Germline V gives CDR1 GTSNPN, CDR2 SVGIG (reference sequence). CDR3 length equals 11 residues. Trimming cost V 0 bases and J 7 bases, with 4 bases left between them. The CDR3 sequence is CAWSVLNEQFF. CDR3 nucleotides: TGTGCCTGGAGTGTACTTAATGAGCAGTTCTTC.

This sequence joins TRBV2 and TRBJ2-5; tentative D call: TRBD1 (5 bases). The CDR3 covers 15 residues. Trimming removed 5 bases at V and 5 bases at J, with 18 bases between. CDR1 is SNHLY and CDR2 is FYNNEI in the germline V gene. The CDR3 DNA follows: TGTGCCAGCAGTTTAGGGGCCCAAATGCAGGAGACCCAGTACTTC. It encodes CASSLGAQMQETQYF.

This chain uses TRBV28 with TRBJ1-5, with 9 bases identical to TRBD1. Germline assignment: CDR1 MDHEN and CDR2 SYDVKM. Germline trimming cut 9 bases from V and 7 bases from J; bases unmatched to any gene: 7. This CDR3 is built from 13 residues. This CDR3 reads CARADRGWQPQHF. The DNA of the CDR3 is TGTGCCAGAGCGGACAGGGGATGGCAGCCCCAGCATTTT.

The chain's CDR3 is CASSQETGYSYEQYF. CDR3 DNA: TGCGCCAGCAGCCAAGAAACAGGGTATTCCTACGAGCAGTACTTC. J is TRBJ2-7 and V is TRBV4-1, with D possibly being TRBD1 (6 bases). Trimming left V 0 bases short and J 1 base short, with 10 bases between. Germline-derived CDR1 and CDR2 are MGHRA and YSYEKL. The CDR3 runs 15 residues.

The chain combines TRBV18 with TRBJ2-1; 9 bases are shared with TRBD2. CDR1 and CDR2 from the germline V gene are KGHSH and LQKENI. This CDR3 spans 15 amino acids. With V trimmed by 0 bases and J by 7 bases, 4 bases remained unmatched. CDR3 sequence (DNA): TGTGCCAGCTCACCACCGAGTCTAGCGGGGAATGAGCAGTTCTTC. Its protein product is CASSPPSLAGNEQFF.